The 18 T cell receptor beta chains in this list originate from one sample, sequenced in a study of cytomegalovirus exposure and HLA in healthy donors. Measured with immunoSEQ multiplex PCR; TCRdb has only the in-frame clones, and not every one. In the table there are more than 130,000 clones, about 91% of which are singletons. Source material: PBMCs. All receptors come from a woman under 30 in good health and CMV-seropositive.

This chain connects TRBV9 to TRBJ2-2, with 8 bases identical to TRBD2. The CDR3 is 13 residues long. J was trimmed by 5 bases and V by 6 bases; bases with no gene match: 3. CDR1 and CDR2 (germline): SGDLS, YYNGEE. Here the CDR3 reads CASKSSGTGELFF. In DNA, the CDR3 is TGTGCCAGCAAATCTAGCGGGACCGGGGAGCTGTTTTTT.

The V and J genes are TRBV13 and TRBJ2-1; D possibly corresponds to TRBD1 (5 bases). From germline, CDR1 is PRHDT and CDR2 FYEKMQ (reference sequence). V was cut by 4 bases and J by 6 bases, with 22 bases left in between. The CDR3 has 17 amino acids. The CDR3 region has the DNA TGTGCCAGCAGCTCACCCCCCCAGGGTCTGAAGGGCAATGAGCAGTTCTTC. It codes for CASSSPPQGLKGNEQFF.

The chain links TRBV6-5 to TRBJ2-3; unclear D gene. The germline V and J ends were trimmed by 0 bases and 0 bases, with 7 bases remaining between them. This CDR3 comprises 15 residues. Germline V gene data show CDR1 as MNHEY and CDR2 as SVGAGI. The CDR3 DNA is TGTGCCAGCAGTTACTCGCAGGCTAGCACAGATACGCAGTATTTT. It yields the protein CASSYSQASTDTQYF.

J is TRBJ2-1 and V is TRBV7-8; TRBD2 aligns across 16 bases. Germline V gene sequence: CDR1 SGHVS, CDR2 FQNEAQ. CDR3 length: 17 amino acids. Unmatched junction bases numbered 8, after V lost 4 bases and J lost 8 bases. This chain's CDR3 is CASSSDPGLAGGYEQFF. The CDR3 DNA follows: TGTGCCAGCAGCTCAGATCCGGGACTAGCGGGAGGGTATGAGCAGTTCTTC.

The chain has TRBV19 and TRBJ1-1; TRBD1 is a possible D gene (6 bases). The V end was cut by 3 bases, the J end by 4 bases, with 12 bases between. CDR1 is LNHDA and CDR2 is SQIVND in the germline V gene (reference sequence). There are 14 residues in the CDR3. CDR3 protein: CASSIRDKGTEAFF. DNA for the CDR3: TGTGCCAGTAGTATTAGGGACAAAGGCACTGAAGCTTTCTTT.

DNA for the CDR3: TGTGCCAGCAGTCGGACCGGGGAGCTGTTTTTT. Translation: CASSRTGELFF. The chain couples TRBV27 to TRBJ2-2, with no clear D. Trimming removed 5 bases at V and 5 bases at J, with 3 bases between. The CDR3 has 11 residues. Germline values: CDR1 MNHEY, CDR2 SMNVEV (reference sequence).

The chain carries TRBV4-2 and TRBJ2-7; TRBD1 matches at 7 bases. The CDR3 has 15 amino acids. V trimming: 1 base; J trimming: 0 bases; junction bases outside the gene matches: 3. CDR1 is LGHNA, CDR2 YNFKEQ, per germline. CDR3 amino acids: CASSQVTGSSYEQYF. The DNA of the CDR3 is TGTGCCAGCAGCCAAGTGACAGGGAGCTCCTACGAGCAGTACTTC.

This chain joins TRBV6-5 and TRBJ1-2; D unresolved. CDR1 MNHEY and CDR2 SVGAGI come from the germline V gene. The length of the CDR3 is 13 residues. Trimming removed 1 base from V and 2 bases from J, with 5 bases in between. This CDR3 is CASSYFGNYGYTF. CDR3 in DNA: TGTGCCAGCAGTTACTTCGGGAACTATGGCTACACCTTC.

V gene TRBV2 combines with J gene TRBJ2-7; D might be TRBD1 (6 bases). The CDR3 runs to 13 residues. With 6 bases removed from V and 2 bases from J, the gap between germline ends came to 11 bases. Germline values: CDR1 SNHLY, CDR2 FYNNEI. CDR3 sequence: CASRDSGTYEQYF. CDR3 DNA sequence: TGTGCCAGCAGGGACAGCGGAACCTACGAGCAGTACTTC.

The V and J genes are TRBV15 and TRBJ2-7, with 8 bases lining up with TRBD1. Germline V CDR1 and CDR2: LNHNV, YYDKDF (reference sequence). Trimming removed 1 base from V and 5 bases from J; junction bases left unmatched: 7. The CDR3 totals 15 residues. CDR3: CATSRGQGSNHEQYF. The CDR3 region has the DNA TGTGCCACCAGCAGAGGACAGGGGAGTAACCACGAGCAGTACTTC.

This clone turned up a few times. V gene TRBV5-6 combines with J gene TRBJ1-1, with D perhaps matching TRBD1 (5 bases). CDR3 length equals 14 residues. Germline V gene lookup returns CDR1 SGHDT and CDR2 YYEEEE. V lost 0 bases to trimming and J lost 1 base, with 7 bases between them. The CDR3 DNA follows: TGTGCCAGCAGCTTGGCACAGGCGAACACTGAAGCTTTCTTT. It encodes CASSLAQANTEAFF.

This chain links TRBV7-8 with TRBJ1-2; 8 positions agree with TRBD1. The CDR3 length is 14 residues. J lost 6 bases, V lost 1 base, and 4 bases had no gene match. Germline V gene sequence: CDR1 SGHVS, CDR2 FQNEAQ. The chain's CDR3 is CASSLGRGRDGYTF. In DNA, the CDR3 is TGTGCCAGCAGCTTAGGCAGGGGGCGGGATGGCTACACCTTC.

The chain employs TRBV5-1 and TRBJ1-1, with 12 bases lining up with TRBD1. This CDR3 region has 16 residues. The V and J ends lost 3 bases and 5 bases, in that order; junction bases with no gene match: 8. Germline V gene data show CDR1 as SGHRS and CDR2 as YFSETQ. DNA of the CDR3: TGCGCCAGCAGCTATAGGGACAGGGGGCCAGGAACTGAAGCTTTCTTT. It translates to CASSYRDRGPGTEAFF.

This clone was recorded only once. This rearrangement joins TRBV19 to TRBJ2-7, with D tentatively TRBD1 (6 bases). This CDR3 region has 14 residues. Trimming took off 6 bases at V and 3 bases at J, with 15 bases between the two ends. The germline V gene encodes CDR1 LNHDA and CDR2 SQIVND (reference sequence). In nucleotides, the CDR3 is TGTGCCAGTAGCCCGAGGGGGACGCACTACGAGCAGTACTTC. This codes for CASSPRGTHYEQYF.

The chain links TRBV19 to TRBJ2-2; no definite D call. Trimming stripped 8 bases from V and 0 bases from J, with 10 bases between. This CDR3 is built from 14 residues. Germline V gives CDR1 LNHDA, CDR2 SQIVND (reference sequence). Here the CDR3 DNA reads TGTGCCAGTTCCCTCGGTCCGAACACCGGGGAGCTGTTTTTT. This sequence encodes CASSLGPNTGELFF.

This chain joins TRBV29-1 and TRBJ2-1; 11 bases agree with TRBD2. V dropped 5 bases and J dropped 3; count of bases not matched to a gene: 0. Germline assignment: CDR1 SQVTM and CDR2 ANQGSEA. The CDR3 covers 13 residues. The CDR3 region has the DNA TGCAGCGTTACTAGCGGGGGCTACAATGAGCAGTTCTTC. Translated, it gives CSVTSGGYNEQFF.

The V gene is TRBV28, the J gene TRBJ1-4; 10 nucleotides align to TRBD1. Per the germline V gene, CDR1 is MDHEN and CDR2 is SYDVKM. V lost 5 bases to trimming and J lost 6 bases; unmatched junction nucleotides: 6. This CDR3 is built from 15 residues. The CDR3 region has the DNA TGTGCCAGCAGTCCCTGGACAGGGGGAGATGAAAAACTGTTTTTT. It is translated as CASSPWTGGDEKLFF.

This chain connects TRBV6-6 to TRBJ2-7; 7 bases fit TRBD2. The CDR3 sequence is 15 residues long. V shed 5 bases, J shed 3 bases, and the junction held 10 bases outside the gene matches. Germline-derived CDR1 and CDR2 are MNHNY and SVGAGI (reference sequence). CDR3 protein: CASSRQRGEIYEQYF. The CDR3 DNA follows: TGTGCCAGCAGTAGGCAACGGGGGGAAATCTACGAGCAGTACTTC.